This is a list of T cell receptor beta chains from one sample in a study of blood T cell repertoires in COVID-19. The table came from immunoSEQ multiplex PCR; TCRdb's copy has only in-frame clones and leaves some out. The data hold around 99,000 clones, with 80% to 95% observed a single time. The sequencing input was peripheral blood. The receptors were sampled from a woman in her 30s with acute or convalescent COVID-19. CDR3s include the opening cysteine and the closing phenylalanine or tryptophan. A D gene is named only where the DNA matches it firmly. Size is stated for part of the rows, as once, few or many counts, or as a class when the clone is expanded.

V,D,size,J,DNA,CDR3
TRBV19,.,.,TRBJ2-3,TGTGCCAGTAGGAGTGGGGGACAAGGAACAGATACGCAGTATTTT,CASRSGGQGTDTQYF
TRBV7-3,.,.,TRBJ2-3,TGTGCCAGCAGCAGGGGTCCCACAGATACGCAGTATTTT,CASSRGPTDTQYF
TRBV7-2,.,once,TRBJ2-3,TGTGCCAGCAGCGGATTTAGCGCTAGCACAGATACGCAGTATTTT,CASSGFSASTDTQYF
TRBV14,.,.,TRBJ2-1,TGTGCCAGCAGCCTAAACCCGGGGGAACCGAGCGATGAGCAGTTCTTC,CASSLNPGEPSDEQFF
TRBV19,.,.,TRBJ2-7,TGTGCCAGTAGTAAACAAACAGGGAACGAGCAGTACTTC,CASSKQTGNEQYF
TRBV28,.,.,TRBJ2-7,TGTGCCAGCAGTTTAGGCGCCACAGGCTACGAGCAGTACTTC,CASSLGATGYEQYF
TRBV5-6,TRBD1,.,TRBJ1-5,TGTGCCAGCAGGAAAACAGGGGGCAGCCAGCCCCAGCATTTT,CASRKTGGSQPQHF
TRBV11-2,.,.,TRBJ2-7,TGTGCCAGCAGCCCCGCGTGGTCAAGCACCTACGAGCAGTACTTC,CASSPAWSSTYEQYF
TRBV27,.,.,TRBJ1-5,TGTGCCAGCAGTCCAGGTCCTTATCAGCCCCAGCATTTT,CASSPGPYQPQHF
TRBV14,.,.,TRBJ2-7,TGTGCCAGCAGCCAACTCTCTCGGGTCGGCGAGCAGTACTTC,CASSQLSRVGEQYF
TRBV13,TRBD1,.,TRBJ1-6,TGTGCCAGCAGCTTACCCCGACAGGGAGGCGGCTCACCCCTCCACTTT,CASSLPRQGGGSPLHF
TRBV12-3/TRBV12-4,.,.,TRBJ1-2,TGTGCCAGCCTAGGGGGGGACTATGGCTACACCTTC,CASLGGDYGYTF
TRBV18,TRBD2,.,TRBJ2-7,TGTGCCAGCTCACGAGGACTAGCGGGCGATAGCTCCTACGAGCAGTACTTC,CASSRGLAGDSSYEQYF
TRBV5-4,TRBD1,.,TRBJ2-1,TGTGCCAGCAGCTTGGTACAGGGGGCCTCCTACAATGAGCAGTTCTTC,CASSLVQGASYNEQFF
TRBV6-5,.,.,TRBJ1-6,TGTGCCAGCTCAGGGTTCTATAATTCACCCCTCCACTTT,CASSGFYNSPLHF
TRBV9,.,.,TRBJ1-4,TGTGCCAGCAGCGGAACAGGGTTGGGGGAAAAACTGTTTTTT,CASSGTGLGEKLFF
TRBV3-1/TRBV3-2,.,.,TRBJ1-2,TGTGCCAGCAGCCAACCGAACTATGGCTACACCTTC,CASSQPNYGYTF
TRBV28,.,.,TRBJ1-5,TGTGCCAGCAGTTTATTAATTCCGCGGGGACGGAATCAGCCCCAGCATTTT,CASSLLIPRGRNQPQHF
TRBV19,TRBD2,.,TRBJ2-7,TGTGCCAGTAGTCTCTCTAGCGGGGGTCTATACGAGCAGTACTTC,CASSLSSGGLYEQYF
TRBV19,.,.,TRBJ1-3,TGTGCCAGTAGTATTCGACCCGGTGGAGACACCATATATTTT,CASSIRPGGDTIYF
TRBV5-5,.,.,TRBJ1-5,TGTGCCAGCAGCTCCTGGGTTGGGCTCAATCAGCCCCAGCATTTT,CASSSWVGLNQPQHF
TRBV7-3,.,.,TRBJ1-5,TGTGCCAGCAGCACCGGTTCGGATCAGCCCCAGCATTTT,CASSTGSDQPQHF
TRBV4-2,TRBD2,few,TRBJ2-3,TGTGCCAGCAGCCAGGAGACTAGCGGGGTTATAGATACGCAGTATTTT,CASSQETSGVIDTQYF
TRBV6-5,.,.,TRBJ1-5,TGTGCCAGCAGTAGAGGGGGTAGCAATCAGCCCCAGCATTTT,CASSRGGSNQPQHF
TRBV27,.,.,TRBJ2-1,TGTGCCAGCAGTTTCACCGCCGACAGTTACAATGAGCAGTTCTTC,CASSFTADSYNEQFF
TRBV11-2,TRBD1,.,TRBJ2-5,TGTGCCAGCAGCTTAGGCGGGACAGGGACTTCGGAGACCCAGTACTTC,CASSLGGTGTSETQYF
TRBV2,.,.,TRBJ2-1,TGTGCCAGCAGTGAAGGGAGAGGGAGGCCGTTCTTC,CASSEGRGRPFF
TRBV7-9,TRBD1,.,TRBJ1-2,TGTGCCAGCAGCCAACAGGGGGCAAATGGCTACACCTTC,CASSQQGANGYTF
TRBV19,.,.,TRBJ2-7,TGTGCCAGTAGTTCCCCTCCCTACGAGCAGTACTTC,CASSSPPYEQYF
TRBV7-8,.,.,TRBJ2-1,TGTGCCAGCAGCCCGGACAGCAAACAAGGGCAGTTCTTC,CASSPDSKQGQFF
TRBV11-2,TRBD2,.,TRBJ2-3,TGTGCCAGCAGCTTGAGCGGGGGGGTCACAGATACGCAGTATTTT,CASSLSGGVTDTQYF
TRBV4-2,.,.,TRBJ2-7,TGTGCCAGCAGTCGGGAGATGCCTTCCTACGAGCAGTACTTC,CASSREMPSYEQYF
TRBV11-2,.,.,TRBJ1-1,TGTGCCAGCAGCTCCTCGGACCGGGGGAACACTGAAGCTTTCTTT,CASSSSDRGNTEAFF
TRBV10-3,TRBD1,.,TRBJ1-1,TGTGCCATCATTATCCGGGACAGGGCCTTTCAGGAGGGAGCTTTCTTT,CAIIIRDRAFQEGAFF
TRBV11-3,TRBD2,.,TRBJ2-2,TGTGCCAGCAGCTCAGGGACTAGCGGGTGGGACACCGGGGAGCTGTTTTTT,CASSSGTSGWDTGELFF
TRBV7-9,TRBD1,once,TRBJ1-3,TGTGCCAGCAGCGAGACAGGGGAAGGAAACACCATATATTTT,CASSETGEGNTIYF
TRBV29-1,.,once,TRBJ2-6,TGCAGCGTAGGAGGGCCGTCTGGGGCCAACGTCCTGACTTTC,CSVGGPSGANVLTF
TRBV27,TRBD1,.,TRBJ2-1,TGTGCCAGCAGTCAGACAGGGTCCGGGATATATGAGCAGTTCTTC,CASSQTGSGIYEQFF
TRBV6-6,TRBD2,.,TRBJ2-1,TGTGCCAGCAGTCACACTAGCGGGAGACTTTCTTCGCACACCTACAATGAGCAGTTCTTC,CASSHTSGRLSSHTYNEQFF
TRBV19,.,.,TRBJ2-7,TGTGCCAGTAGCACCGCCTCCGGTCCCTACGAGCAGTACTTC,CASSTASGPYEQYF
TRBV7-9,TRBD2,.,TRBJ2-1,TGTGCCAGCAGCCTCTGGGATGGACTAGTTCGGGGCCCGGTCTTC,CASSLWDGLVRGPVF
TRBV9,TRBD1,.,TRBJ2-1,TGTGCCAGCAGCCCTCGACAGGGGTCCTACAATGAGCAGTTCTTC,CASSPRQGSYNEQFF
TRBV28,.,.,TRBJ2-5,TGTGCCAGCACCTCGCGCTTGAGGGAGACCCAGTACTTC,CASTSRLRETQYF
TRBV19,.,.,TRBJ2-7,TGTGCCAGTAGTACATACGGGAGATCCTACGAGCAGTACTTC,CASSTYGRSYEQYF
TRBV27,.,.,TRBJ1-5,TGTGCCAGCAGTTTGGGGCGGGGATTCAATCAGCCCCAGCATTTT,CASSLGRGFNQPQHF
TRBV7-2,.,.,TRBJ2-3,TGTGCCAGCAGCTTAGTAGGACTTTTGGATACGCAGTATTTT,CASSLVGLLDTQYF
TRBV5-4,.,.,TRBJ2-1,TGTGCCAGCAGCTTGGGGGCCTTGGGCAATGAGCAGTTCTTC,CASSLGALGNEQFF
TRBV6-5,TRBD2,.,TRBJ2-5,TGTGCCAGCAGTTACGGGCCTAGCGGACAAGAGACCCAGTACTTC,CASSYGPSGQETQYF
TRBV5-1,.,.,TRBJ1-3,TGCGCCAGCAGCTTGGGACAGTACTCTGGAAACACCATATATTTT,CASSLGQYSGNTIYF
TRBV29-1,TRBD1,.,TRBJ2-2,TGCAGCGTTGATAGACAGGGGGCCTCGGGCACCGGGGAGCTGTTTTTT,CSVDRQGASGTGELFF
TRBV2,TRBD1,.,TRBJ1-1,TGTGCCAGCAGTGCAGGGGGCCCGAGCACTGAAGCTTTCTTT,CASSAGGPSTEAFF
TRBV7-9,.,.,TRBJ1-2,TGTGCCAGCAGCGAAGGACAGCTTTTGAGGGTTGGCTACACCTTC,CASSEGQLLRVGYTF
TRBV9,.,.,TRBJ1-4,TGTGCCAGCAGCCCTCAGACCCAGGGTGATAAACTGTTTTTT,CASSPQTQGDKLFF
TRBV20-1,.,.,TRBJ2-7,TGCAGTGCCCCACAGAACTACGAGCAGTACTTC,CSAPQNYEQYF
TRBV27,TRBD1,.,TRBJ1-1,TGTGCCAGCAGTCACCTATCCGGACAGGGAGACACTGAAGCTTTCTTT,CASSHLSGQGDTEAFF